This record looks at one T cell receptor (beta chain) sequence and its context. This sample was included in a study of identical twins. In TCRdb, the 5' RACE reads were re-called with MiXCR into one record per CDR3 protein. Of fewer than 500,000 distinct CDR3 sequences in the sample, more than 20% were seen once. Germline V CDR1 and CDR2: DFQATT, SNEGSKA (reference sequence). CDR3 length equals 12 residues. Separately, the same data were catalogued under a study of T cells expressing NK-cell markers.

J is TRBJ1-1 and V is TRBV20-1; TRBD1 matches 9 bases. The clonotype originates from a woman between 18 and 29 years old in good health. The sequencing input was CD4+ T cells sorted from blood. The CDR3 DNA follows: TGCAGATTACAGGGGGCTGGCACTGAAGCTTTCTTT. Translation: CRLQGAGTEAFF.